This TCR beta chain appears in the sequencing data of a study of vaccination and CD4 T cells after COVID-19. Comments on this clonotype: What it recognizes is unknown.

The treatment here: roughly 11-day PBMC culture with coronavirus spike peptide pools or control peptides (ViraFEST assay). This CDR3 has 15 residues. Deletions cut 2 bases from V and 3 bases from J, with 12 bases between. Germline CDR1 MNHNS, CDR2 SASEGT. The assay that was used to sequence DNA from cultured CD4+ T cells was the Oncomine TCR Beta short-read assay. In TCRdb, the PCR reads were re-called with MiXCR into one record per CDR3 protein. Found here are 15,000 to 19,000 distinct CDR3 sequences, 40% to 45% of them singletons; the top ten hold around a fifth. The sequenced material came from cultured CD4+ T cells from blood. The source of this sequence is a human donor with COVID-19. The rearrangement uses TRBV6-1 and TRBJ2-3; D may be TRBD2 (7 bases). CDR3 in amino acids: CASSETGGITDTQYF. As DNA, the CDR3 is TGTGCCAGCAGTGAAACGGGGGGCATAACAGATACGCAGTATTTT.